One sample yielded the 18 T cell receptor beta chains listed below, sequenced in a study of CD8+CD57+ T cells in acquired aplastic anemia. Profiles of TCR beta VDJ and CDR3 were generated from a genomic DNA template. TCRdb itself ran the reads through MiXCR, one entry per CDR3 protein. Of around 500,000 distinct CDR3 sequences listed, under 40% are singletons. Whoever was chosen for sequencing had shown CD8+CD57+ cell expansion by flow cytometry. The sample consisted of sorted CD4+, CD8+, or CD8+CD57+ T cells (not recorded which) from PBMCs. Receptors were obtained from a human donor with aplastic anemia.

The V call is TRBV4-1, the J call TRBJ1-1; D gene ambiguous. CDR1 is MGHRA and CDR2 is YSYEKL in the germline V gene. The V end was cut by 1 base, the J end by 1 base, with 7 bases between. CDR3 length: 14 residues. CDR3 DNA: TGCGCCAGCAGCCAAGTTTTGAGGAACACTGAAGCTTTCTTT. Translation: CASSQVLRNTEAFF.

This clonotype was seen more than once but under ten times. The chain combines TRBV2 with TRBJ1-3; D is undetermined. Germline CDR1 is SNHLY and CDR2 is FYNNEI. V lost 5 bases and J lost 1, with 15 bases in between. The CDR3 is 16 amino acids. CDR3 coding DNA: TGTGCCAGCAGTTTCTCTACTAGGGTTTCTGGAAACACCATATATTTT. It specifies CASSFSTRVSGNTIYF.

The chain is built from TRBV12-3 or TRBV12-4 and TRBJ1-1, with 8 bases lining up with TRBD1. The CDR3 runs 12 residues. Trimming at V came to 10 bases and at J to 1 base, leaving 2 bases not matched to a gene. CDR3 in DNA: TGTGCCAACAGGGGGGAGAACACTGAAGCTTTCTTT. It yields the protein CANRGENTEAFF.

This clonotype turned up a few times. At one of its ends the junction is not consistent with the germline gene, which may arise from a read error. The CDR3 DNA reads as TGTGCCAGCAGTTACAGCAGGGAGAGCTCCTATAATTCACCCCTCCACTTT. Its translation: CASSYSRESSYNSPLHF. The chain joins TRBV10-3 to TRBJ1-6, with a tentative D call TRBD1 (5 bases). Germline V gene lookup returns CDR1 ENHRY and CDR2 SYGVKD. The CDR3 has 17 amino acids.

This clonotype was seen repeatedly, ten times or more. The gene calls are TRBV2 and TRBJ1-6, with unresolved D. This CDR3 is built from 15 residues. CDR1 and CDR2 (germline): SNHLY, FYNNEI. The V gene lost 8 bases and the J gene lost 5 bases, with 16 bases spanning the gap. CDR3 sequence: CASGFHGPDNSPLHF. For the CDR3, the DNA is TGTGCCAGCGGGTTCCACGGTCCAGATAATTCACCCCTCCACTTT.

The rearrangement joins TRBV25-1 to TRBJ1-2; D possibly corresponds to TRBD1 (5 bases). CDR1 and CDR2 from the germline V gene are MGHDK and SYGVNS. Trimming removed 5 bases from V and 7 bases from J, with 14 bases in between. The CDR3 is 13 residues long. The CDR3 loop reads CASSPGTLSGYTF. CDR3 nucleotides: TGTGCCAGCAGTCCCGGGACCCTCAGTGGCTACACCTTC.

This clonotype turned up a few times. CDR3 loop: CASSLVAASGEKLFF. Here the CDR3 DNA reads TGCGCCAGCAGCTTGGTGGCCGCGTCGGGAGAAAAACTGTTTTTT. The genes are TRBV5-1 and TRBJ1-4; D is unclear. Germline V gene lookup returns CDR1 SGHRS and CDR2 YFSETQ. The CDR3 has 15 amino acids. Trimming left V 0 bases short and J 8 bases short, with 14 bases between.

The table lists this clonotype with a few counts. This chain uses TRBV11-2 with TRBJ2-1; TRBD2 matches 8 bases. The germline gives CDR1 SGHAT, CDR2 FQNNGV. The CDR3 is 17 residues long. J gave up 8 bases and V 2 bases, and 14 bases lay outside the gene matches. This CDR3 reads CASSLRGGGLGTDEQFF. CDR3 DNA: TGTGCCAGCAGCTTACGTGGCGGGGGGCTTGGTACGGATGAGCAGTTCTTC.

Turning to this clonotype: A clone one base away is much larger, so this may be a read error. This chain connects TRBV19 to TRBJ1-4, with D unresolved. CDR1 LNHDA and CDR2 SQIVND come from the germline V gene (reference sequence). The length of the CDR3 is 11 residues. In DNA form, the CDR3 reads TGTGCCAGTGCCATATCGGAAAAACTGCTTTTT. Translating gives CASAISEKLLF.

This clonotype has at least ten counts. This chain uses TRBV5-1 with TRBJ1-5; 10 positions match TRBD1. This CDR3 region has 15 residues. The germline V gene has CDR1 SGHRS and CDR2 YFSETQ. The junction had 6 bases not matched to a gene; V was cut back by 4 bases and J by 5 bases. Here the CDR3 DNA reads TGCGCCAGCAGCACCGGGACAGGGGTCGATCAGCCCCAGCATTTT. It yields the protein CASSTGTGVDQPQHF.

This sequence joins TRBV10-2 and TRBJ2-7, with TRBD1 matching 7 bases. V lost 7 bases, J lost 2 bases, and 5 bases stayed unmatched. The CDR3 contains 13 residues. From germline, CDR1 is WSHSY and CDR2 SAAADI. In DNA, the CDR3 is TGCGCCAGCAACTTCGACAGGGCCTACGAGCAGTACTTC. Translated, it gives CASNFDRAYEQYF.

The chain uses TRBV25-1 and TRBJ1-4; D is ambiguous. The CDR3 spans 15 residues. With 6 bases removed from V and 8 bases from J, the gap between germline ends came to 19 bases. Per the germline V gene, CDR1 is MGHDK and CDR2 is SYGVNS. The CDR3 protein is CASSLPGIAGEKLFF. The CDR3 DNA reads as TGTGCCAGCAGCTTACCCGGGATCGCTGGGGAAAAACTGTTTTTT. Looking up the rest from reference TRBV25-1 and TRBJ1-4 gives the full variable domain: EADIYQTPRYLVIGTGKKITLECSQTMGHDKMYWYQQDPGMELHLIHYSYGVNSTEKGDLSSESTVSRIRTEHFPLTLESARPSHTSQYLCASSLPGIAGEKLFFGSGTQLSVL.

CDR3 amino acids: CASSLMTGTYEQYF. The CDR3 DNA reads as TGTGCCAGCAGCTTAATGACAGGGACGTACGAGCAGTACTTC. The gene calls are TRBV7-6 and TRBJ2-7; 7 positions agree with TRBD1. V lost 2 bases, J lost 4 bases, and 5 bases stayed unmatched. Germline V gene sequence: CDR1 SGHVS, CDR2 FNYEAQ. CDR3 length: 14 amino acids.

For this clonotype: A much larger clone differs by one base, so this may be a read error. V is TRBV7-8 and J is TRBJ1-5, with D possibly TRBD1 on 5 matching bases. V was shortened by 1 base and J by 9 bases, with 19 bases between the two germline ends. The CDR3 extends over 16 amino acids. CDR1 is SGHVS and CDR2 is FQNEAQ in the germline V gene. CDR3 in DNA: TGTGCCAGCAGCTTAGTCGGGGTTCGGGGCAGAGGGCCCCAGCATTTT. Amino acids: CASSLVGVRGRGPQHF.

This clonotype appeared many times. This chain uses TRBV7-9 with TRBJ1-1; a possible D gene is TRBD1 (5 bases). Deletions cut 6 bases from V and 3 bases from J, with 17 bases between. CDR1 and CDR2 from the germline V gene are SEHNR and FQNEAQ (reference sequence). This CDR3 spans 15 amino acids. In nucleotides, the CDR3 is TGTGCCAGCAGAAGGGACGTCCCGTGGGACACTGAAGCTTTCTTT. It yields the protein CASRRDVPWDTEAFF.

This clonotype has at least ten counts. The chain recombines TRBV19 with TRBJ1-1; the D is unclear. The V and J ends lost 10 bases and 1 base respectively, with 13 bases between them. Germline CDR1 and CDR2: LNHDA and SQIVND (reference sequence). The CDR3 sequence is 13 residues long. CDR3 nucleotide sequence: TGTGCCACCTCAGAAAGACAGAACACTGAAGCTTTCTTT. Translated: CATSERQNTEAFF.

Details on this clonotype: With a much larger clone just one base away, this may be a read error. The chain joins TRBV10-3 to TRBJ2-1, with D unclear. The length of the CDR3 is 11 residues. CDR1 is ENHRY, CDR2 SYGVKD, per germline. The chain's CDR3 is CAIGRYTEQFF. The CDR3, as DNA: TGTGCCATCGGACGGTACACTGAGCAGTTCTTC.

The chain recombines TRBV5-1 with TRBJ2-1; 10 nucleotides align to TRBD2. J gave up 7 bases and V 4 bases, and 8 bases lay outside the gene matches. CDR1 is SGHRS, CDR2 YFSETQ, per germline. The length of the CDR3 is 15 residues. CDR3 amino acids: CASSPPGLASNEQFF. In DNA form, the CDR3 reads TGCGCCAGCAGCCCGCCGGGACTAGCGTCAAATGAGCAGTTCTTC.